This T cell receptor beta chain was sequenced during a study of sequential checkpoint blockade in melanoma. Looking at the study overall: First-line arms were nivolumab then ipilimumab, or the reverse, randomized 1:1. Each arm's sequence ended with maintenance nivolumab.

Libraries were prepared by immunoSEQ multiplex PCR; TCRdb keeps only in-frame clonotypes and omits some of them. The sample includes 19,000 or so clones, over 60% of them seen just once. The V gene's germline CDR1 is MNHEY and CDR2 SVGAGI. This CDR3 region has 13 residues. Deletions cut 11 bases from V and 1 base from J, with 14 bases between. This sample's treatment: randomized to nivolumab then ipilimumab (arm A) or the reverse (arm B). DNA-damaging chemotherapy had not been given to any patient beforehand. From thawed PBMCs, live CD3+CD8+ cells negative for CD19 and CD56 were sorted. The receptor was isolated from a human donor with melanoma. The J gene is TRBJ1-1, the V gene TRBV6-5, with D hard to call. Sequencing was performed on CD8+ T cells sorted from blood (inferred from file names), taken from a patient given nivolumab and ipilimumab in sequence. Written as DNA, the CDR3 is TGTGCCTCTCGGGGTTACGGGAACACTGAAGCTTTCTTT. As protein: CASRGYGNTEAFF.